Below are 20 T cell receptor beta chains sequenced from a single sample in a study of cytomegalovirus exposure and HLA in healthy donors. TCRdb keeps only in-frame clones here, not all; method: immunoSEQ multiplex PCR. The table has roughly 190,000 clones, more than 70% seen once. Sequencing input: PBMCs. The receptors originated from a woman younger than 30 in good health and CMV-seronegative.

This chain joins TRBV7-9 and TRBJ2-1; D perhaps matches TRBD2 (5 bases). CDR1 and CDR2 from the germline V gene are SEHNR and FQNEAQ (reference sequence). The length of the CDR3 is 12 residues. Trimming cost V 6 bases and J 10 bases, with 13 bases left between them. The CDR3 is CASSPDYLEQFF. The CDR3 bases are TGTGCCAGCAGTCCCGACTACCTCGAGCAGTTCTTC.

The CDR3 sequence is CASSLDPSDYGYTF. The CDR3 nucleotides read TGTGCCAGCAGCTTGGATCCCTCTGACTATGGCTACACCTTC. The genes are TRBV5-5 and TRBJ1-2; D is unresolved. The CDR3 is 14 residues long. Germline V lookup: CDR1 SGHKS, CDR2 YYEKEE (reference sequence). Trimming took off 0 bases at V and 3 bases at J, with 9 bases between the two ends.

The J gene is TRBJ2-3, the V gene TRBV11-2; 8 bases line up with TRBD1. This CDR3 has 16 amino acids. The germline V gene encodes CDR1 SGHAT and CDR2 FQNNGV. Trimming at V came to 3 bases and at J to 6 bases, leaving 11 bases not matched to a gene. CDR3 loop: CASSFGTGTGGDTQYF. The CDR3 region has the DNA TGTGCCAGCAGCTTCGGGACAGGCACAGGAGGTGATACGCAGTATTTT.

The chain uses TRBV6-5 and TRBJ2-7; 7 bases match TRBD1. V was pared by 2 bases and J by 6 bases, with 7 bases of the junction left unmatched. CDR3 length: 14 amino acids. The germline V gene encodes CDR1 MNHEY and CDR2 SVGAGI. The DNA for the CDR3 is TGTGCCAGCAGTTACCAGAACAGGGGCCCCGAGCAGTACTTC. Protein: CASSYQNRGPEQYF.

J is TRBJ1-3 and V is TRBV4-1; the D gene is possibly TRBD1 (5 bases). This CDR3 is built from 19 residues. V was cut by 2 bases and J by 0 bases, with 20 bases left in between. CDR1 and CDR2 from the germline V gene are MGHRA and YSYEKL. CDR3 sequence reads: CASSQFGRAYSRSGNTIYF. DNA for the CDR3: TGCGCCAGCAGCCAATTTGGCAGGGCTTACTCCCGCTCTGGAAACACCATATATTTT.

The chain joins TRBV4-1 to TRBJ2-1, with 9 bases identical to TRBD2. CDR1 MGHRA and CDR2 YSYEKL come from the germline V gene. Losses at the gene ends were 1 base for V and 8 bases for J; bases not matched to a gene: 12. The CDR3 is 17 amino acids. The CDR3 spells CASSQGGGRGIWDEQFF. The CDR3 DNA follows: TGCGCCAGCAGCCAAGGAGGCGGGAGGGGGATATGGGATGAGCAGTTCTTC.

The rearrangement joins TRBV5-1 to TRBJ2-2; the match to TRBD2 covers 7 bases. V trimming: 7 bases; J trimming: 4 bases; junction bases outside the gene matches: 13. The CDR3 runs to 16 residues. The germline V gene encodes CDR1 SGHRS and CDR2 YFSETQ. The CDR3 is CASSLYSSGLTGELFF. The CDR3 DNA follows: TGCGCCAGCTCCCTTTATTCTAGCGGTCTCACCGGGGAGCTGTTTTTT.

The chain joins TRBV2 to TRBJ2-1; TRBD1 matches at 8 bases. Per the germline V gene, CDR1 is SNHLY and CDR2 is FYNNEI. V shed 3 bases and J 6 bases; nucleotides not matched to a gene: 7. The CDR3 is made up of 15 amino acids. CDR3 nucleotides: TGTGCCAGCAGTGACAGGGGGCATTTAGGCAATGAGCAGTTCTTC. As protein: CASSDRGHLGNEQFF.

This clone has only one observation. V gene TRBV6-5 combines with J gene TRBJ2-2; D possibly corresponds to TRBD2 (6 bases). In germline, CDR1 is MNHEY, CDR2 SVGAGI. The CDR3 is made up of 16 amino acids. The V end lost 2 bases, the J end lost 4 bases, and 14 bases lay between the germline ends. CDR3 nucleotides: TGTGCCAGCAGTTACGAGGGAGGAAGGCCCACCGGGGAGCTGTTTTTT. Its protein product is CASSYEGGRPTGELFF.

The chain is built from TRBV29-1 and TRBJ2-3; tentatively, D is TRBD2 (6 bases). This CDR3 has 14 amino acids. V lost 4 bases and J lost 6, with 17 bases in between. Germline CDR1 SQVTM, CDR2 ANQGSEA. Here the CDR3 DNA reads TGCAGCGTTGTCGCCGGGATTGGAGGGGATACGCAGTATTTT. Residues: CSVVAGIGGDTQYF.

The chain has TRBV9 and TRBJ1-1, with 7 positions matching TRBD1. V shed 0 bases and J 11 bases; nucleotides not matched to a gene: 16. The CDR3 covers 16 residues. Germline CDR1 is SGDLS and CDR2 is YYNGEE. CDR3 bases: TGTGCCAGCAGCGTAGACCCAACAGGGGAAAGGGGGTTTGCTTTCTTT. It specifies CASSVDPTGERGFAFF.

The chain combines TRBV6-1 with TRBJ1-1, with a tentative D call TRBD1 (5 bases). Trimming removed 7 bases at V and 10 bases at J, with 19 bases between. In germline, CDR1 is MNHNS, CDR2 SASEGT. The CDR3 totals 13 residues. CDR3 region: CASIREGRTSAFF. The CDR3 DNA sequence: TGTGCCAGCATCCGAGAGGGGAGGACTTCAGCTTTCTTT.

About this clone: The junction differs from germline at one of its ends, possibly a read error. The chain has TRBV7-9 and TRBJ1-2; TRBD1 matches at 7 bases. The germline CDR1 and CDR2 sequences are SEHNR and FQNEAQ (reference sequence). The CDR3 is made up of 12 amino acids. The CDR3: CASSLAEGQTRF. In nucleotides, the CDR3 is TGTGCCAGCAGCTTAGCGGAGGGACAGACTAGATTC.

The genes are TRBV5-1 and TRBJ1-1, with 11 bases fitting TRBD1. The length of the CDR3 is 13 residues. CDR1 and CDR2 (germline): SGHRS, YFSETQ. V lost 3 bases to trimming and J lost 10 bases; unmatched junction nucleotides: 5. CDR3 protein: CASSSGQGARAFF. The CDR3 coding sequence is TGCGCCAGCAGCTCAGGACAGGGGGCGCGAGCTTTCTTT.

The V call is TRBV28, the J call TRBJ1-1; TRBD1 matches 9 bases. J gave up 5 bases and V 4 bases, and 2 bases lay outside the gene matches. CDR1 is MDHEN, CDR2 SYDVKM, per germline. The CDR3 has 13 residues. The CDR3 spells CASSWDRETEAFF. For the CDR3, the DNA is TGTGCCAGCAGTTGGGACAGGGAGACTGAAGCTTTCTTT.

This clone was recorded only once. This chain uses TRBV27 with TRBJ2-7, with 9 bases lining up with TRBD2. This CDR3 has 15 amino acids. Germline V lookup: CDR1 MNHEY, CDR2 SMNVEV (reference sequence). V dropped 1 base and J dropped 3; count of bases not matched to a gene: 4. CDR3 sequence: CASSLYGTSSYEQYF. DNA for the CDR3: TGTGCCAGCAGTTTATATGGGACTAGCAGCTACGAGCAGTACTTC.

The rearrangement joins TRBV5-1 to TRBJ1-6; TRBD1 matches at 10 bases. The V gene's germline CDR1 is SGHRS and CDR2 YFSETQ. CDR3 length equals 16 residues. V trimming: 0 bases; J trimming: 9 bases; junction bases outside the gene matches: 6. CDR3 protein: CASSLGSGDRGSPLHF. In DNA form, the CDR3 reads TGCGCCAGCAGCTTGGGTTCGGGGGACAGGGGTTCACCCCTCCACTTT.

The chain recombines TRBV5-4 with TRBJ1-4; the D gene is possibly TRBD1 (5 bases). The germline CDR1 and CDR2 sequences are SGHNT and YYREEE (reference sequence). Trimming left V 4 bases short and J 0 bases short, with 13 bases between. The CDR3 contains 16 residues. CDR3 sequence reads: CASSPDRASTNEKLFF. The CDR3, as DNA: TGTGCCAGCAGCCCCGACAGAGCCTCAACTAATGAAAAACTGTTTTTT. Together with reference TRBV5-4 and TRBJ1-4, the CDR3 gives the full variable domain: ETGVTQSPTHLIKTRGQQVTLRCSSQSGHNTVSWYQQALGQGPQFIFQYYREEENGRGNFPPRFSGLQFPNYSSELNVNALELDDSALYLCASSPDRASTNEKLFFGSGTQLSVL.

A remark on this clone: Other DNA sequences in the same sample also yield this CDR3. This chain links TRBV10-1 with TRBJ2-7, with 7 bases lining up with TRBD1. Germline-derived CDR1 and CDR2 are WNHNN and SYGVQD (reference sequence). CDR3 length: 14 amino acids. Trimming took 6 bases from V and 4 from J; bases not matched to a gene: 9. The CDR3 reads CASSPDRVSYEQYF. The CDR3 region has the DNA TGCGCCAGCAGCCCTGACAGGGTTTCATACGAGCAGTACTTC.

The rearrangement uses TRBV6-1 and TRBJ1-2; D may be TRBD1 (6 bases). Germline CDR1 reads MNHNS; CDR2 reads SASEGT. This CDR3 has 11 residues. Trimming shortened V by 7 bases and J by 7 bases, and 10 bases separated the two germline ends. The CDR3 nucleotides read TGTGCCAGCACACGGGACATTGGCTACACCTTC. It codes for CASTRDIGYTF.